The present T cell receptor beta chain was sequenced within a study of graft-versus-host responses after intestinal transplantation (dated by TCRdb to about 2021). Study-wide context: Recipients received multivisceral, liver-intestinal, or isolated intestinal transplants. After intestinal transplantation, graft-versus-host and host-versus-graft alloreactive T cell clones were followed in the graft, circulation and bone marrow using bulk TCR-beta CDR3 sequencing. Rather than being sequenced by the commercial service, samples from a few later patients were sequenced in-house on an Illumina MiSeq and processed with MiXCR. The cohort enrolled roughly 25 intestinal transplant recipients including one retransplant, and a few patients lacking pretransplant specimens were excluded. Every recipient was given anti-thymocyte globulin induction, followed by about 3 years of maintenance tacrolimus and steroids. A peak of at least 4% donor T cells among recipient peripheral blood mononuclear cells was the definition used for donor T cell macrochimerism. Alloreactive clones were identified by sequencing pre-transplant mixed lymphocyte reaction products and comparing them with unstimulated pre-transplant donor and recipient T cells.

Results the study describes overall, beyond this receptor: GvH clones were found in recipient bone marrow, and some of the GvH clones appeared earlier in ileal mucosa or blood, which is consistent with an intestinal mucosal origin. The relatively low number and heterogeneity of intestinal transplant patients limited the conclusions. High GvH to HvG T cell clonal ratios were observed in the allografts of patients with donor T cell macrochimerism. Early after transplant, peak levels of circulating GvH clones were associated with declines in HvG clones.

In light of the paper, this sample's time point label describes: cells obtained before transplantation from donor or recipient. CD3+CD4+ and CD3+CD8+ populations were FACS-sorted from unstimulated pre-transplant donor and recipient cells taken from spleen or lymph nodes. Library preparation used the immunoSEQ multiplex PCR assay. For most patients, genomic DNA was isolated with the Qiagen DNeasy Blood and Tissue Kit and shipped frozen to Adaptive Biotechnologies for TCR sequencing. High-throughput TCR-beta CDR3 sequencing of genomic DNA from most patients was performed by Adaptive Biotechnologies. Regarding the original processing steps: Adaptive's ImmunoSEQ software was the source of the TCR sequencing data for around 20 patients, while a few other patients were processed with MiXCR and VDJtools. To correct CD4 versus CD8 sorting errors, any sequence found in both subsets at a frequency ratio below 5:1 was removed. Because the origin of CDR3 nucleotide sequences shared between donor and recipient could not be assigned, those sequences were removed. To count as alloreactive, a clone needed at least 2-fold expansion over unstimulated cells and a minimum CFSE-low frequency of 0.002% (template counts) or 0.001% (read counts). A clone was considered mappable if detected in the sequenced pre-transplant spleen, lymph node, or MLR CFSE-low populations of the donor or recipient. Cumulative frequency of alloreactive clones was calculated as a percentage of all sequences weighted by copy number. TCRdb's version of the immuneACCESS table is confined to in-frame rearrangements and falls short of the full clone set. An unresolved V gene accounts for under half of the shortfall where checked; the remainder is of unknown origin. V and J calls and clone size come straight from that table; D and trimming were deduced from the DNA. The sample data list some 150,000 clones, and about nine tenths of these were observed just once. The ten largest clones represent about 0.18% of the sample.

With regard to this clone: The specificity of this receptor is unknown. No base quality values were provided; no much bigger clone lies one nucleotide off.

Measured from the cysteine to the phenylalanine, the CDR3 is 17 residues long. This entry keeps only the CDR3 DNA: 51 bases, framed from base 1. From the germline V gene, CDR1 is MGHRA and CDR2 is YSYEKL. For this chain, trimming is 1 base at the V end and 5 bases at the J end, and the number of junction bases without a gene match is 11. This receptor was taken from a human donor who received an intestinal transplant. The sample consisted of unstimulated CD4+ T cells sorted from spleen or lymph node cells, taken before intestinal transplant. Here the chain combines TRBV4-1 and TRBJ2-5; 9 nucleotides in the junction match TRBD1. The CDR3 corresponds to CASSQGVGGTGYETQYF. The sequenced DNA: TGCGCCAGCAGCCAAGGGGTCGGCGGGACAGGGTACGAGACCCAGTACTTC.